This T cell receptor (beta chain) was sequenced during a study of blood T cells in healthy people across ages. Losses at the gene ends were 6 bases for V and 4 bases for J; bases not matched to a gene: 9. This CDR3 has 15 residues. CDR1 is MNHEY and CDR2 is SMNVEV in the germline V gene (reference sequence). Turning to this clonotype: Its target is not known.

General observations from the study: Fewer expanded clones and more diversity marked long-lived versus aged donors.

Sample-barcoded 5' priming and a J-beta primer mix drove a second PCR of 7 to 11 cycles. A tag from a template-switch adaptor with 12 random nucleotides marked each cDNA molecule. TCRdb recomputed calls from the 5' RACE reads with MiXCR, one row per CDR3 protein. The sample lists about 1,600,000 distinct CDR3 sequences; around 39% were seen once. Individuals who donated were healthy Caucasians from Russia aged about 6 to 100. V gene TRBV27 combines with J gene TRBJ2-1, with 7 bases that match TRBD1. The receptor's source is a woman between 18 and 29 years old in good health. Sample: blood. The CDR3 protein is CASSPTGAPYNEQFF. In DNA, the CDR3 is TGTGCCAGCAGCCCTACAGGGGCCCCTTACAATGAGCAGTTCTTC.